The entry below describes one T cell receptor (beta chain). In the original analysis: Estimation of nucleated cell counts relied on the amplification of reference gene primers. The method was immunoSEQ multiplex PCR; TCRdb's version includes in-frame clones alone and lacks a portion of them. For V, J and clone size, that table is used; D and trimming come from the DNA. Counted here are 150,000 to 170,000 clones, 76% occurring once; the ten biggest clones make up 3% to 4.5%. The data originate from a study of blood T cell repertoires in COVID-19. At the level of the study: COVID-19 samples from acute and convalescent phases originated in the United States, Italy and Spain. Nucleic acid was either cDNA or gDNA, and it came from T cells, B-cell-depleted T cells, or PBMCs.

The germline CDR1 and CDR2 sequences are MNHEY and SVGAGI. CDR3 size: 15 residues. With V trimmed by 2 bases and J by 5 bases, 3 bases remained unmatched. This TCR came from a woman older than 75 with acute or convalescent COVID-19. The sample consisted of peripheral blood. The chain couples TRBV6-5 to TRBJ1-4; the match to TRBD1 covers 9 bases. The CDR3 spells CASSYAGQGNEKLFF. The CDR3 DNA reads TGTGCCAGCAGTTACGCGGGACAGGGAAATGAAAAACTGTTTTTT.